The 17 T cell receptor beta chains below come from one sample, sequenced in a study of blood T cell repertoires in COVID-19. The protocol was immunoSEQ multiplex PCR, while the TCRdb copy is restricted to in-frame clones and leaves out a portion. Among roughly 67,000 clones listed, roughly 80% were seen once. Sequencing was carried out using peripheral blood. The origin of the receptors is a woman aged 45-65 years with active or convalescent COVID-19.

The chain couples TRBV7-9 to TRBJ2-7; 8 nucleotides agree with TRBD1. The junction had 5 bases not matched to a gene; V was cut back by 4 bases and J by 3 bases. The CDR3 spans 14 residues. Germline CDR1 reads SEHNR; CDR2 reads FQNEAQ (reference sequence). The CDR3 DNA reads as TGTGCCAGCAGCTCCGGGACAGGCGACTACGAGCAGTACTTC. Its translation is CASSSGTGDYEQYF.

V is TRBV19 and J is TRBJ1-4; the D is unclear. The V gene's germline CDR1 is LNHDA and CDR2 SQIVND (reference sequence). The CDR3 spans 12 residues. V lost 0 bases, J lost 10 bases, and 6 bases lay in between. CDR3 residues: CASSIDSRKLFF. As DNA, the CDR3 is TGTGCCAGTAGTATAGATTCCCGAAAACTGTTTTTT.

The V gene is TRBV15, the J gene TRBJ1-5; D not resolved. Between the trimmed V and J ends, which lost 0 bases and 6 bases, there was a span of 15 bases. The CDR3 extends over 16 amino acids. From germline, CDR1 is LNHNV and CDR2 YYDKDF (reference sequence). The CDR3 reads CATSRDYRNRGQPQHF. The CDR3 coding sequence is TGTGCCACCAGCAGAGATTACCGGAACCGGGGTCAGCCCCAGCATTTT.

J is TRBJ1-2 and V is TRBV11-2; D unclear. The germline CDR1 and CDR2 sequences are SGHAT and FQNNGV. V was clipped by 0 bases and J by 0 bases, with 11 bases between them. The CDR3 consists of 16 residues. CDR3 coding DNA: TGTGCCAGCAGCTTAGAAAGGACTCCGGCTAACTATGGCTACACCTTC. This translates into CASSLERTPANYGYTF.

J is TRBJ1-5 and V is TRBV2; possibly TRBD1 for D (5 bases). Trimming cost V 8 bases and J 6 bases, with 11 bases left between them. The CDR3 covers 12 residues. Per the germline V gene, CDR1 is SNHLY and CDR2 is FYNNEI. DNA for the CDR3: TGTGCCAGCGATCAGGGATCTCAGCCCCAGCATTTT. It is translated as CASDQGSQPQHF. Full variable domain (rest looked up from reference TRBV2 and TRBJ1-5): EPEVTQTPSHQVTQMGQEVILRCVPISNHLYFYWYRQILGQKVEFLVSFYNNEISEKSEIFDDQFSVERPDGSNFTLKIRSTKLEDSAMYFCASDQGSQPQHFGDGTRLSIL.

This sequence joins TRBV5-6 and TRBJ2-7, with 9 bases fitting TRBD1. This CDR3 has 14 residues. Germline values: CDR1 SGHDT, CDR2 YYEEEE. The junction had 10 bases not matched to a gene; V was cut back by 8 bases and J by 4 bases. The DNA for the CDR3 is TGTGCCAGTATGATACTGGACAGGGGATACGAGCAGTACTTC. Its protein is CASMILDRGYEQYF.

The V gene is TRBV18, the J gene TRBJ2-1; 7 bases map to TRBD1. Germline V CDR1 and CDR2: KGHSH, LQKENI. This CDR3 is built from 15 residues. V lost 6 bases to trimming and J lost 5 bases; unmatched junction nucleotides: 10. CDR3 loop: CASSTLAGGNNEQFF. The CDR3 nucleotides read TGTGCCAGCTCGACGTTAGCAGGGGGTAACAATGAGCAGTTCTTC. Based on the CDR3 plus reference TRBV18 and TRBJ2-1, the full variable domain is NAGVMQNPRHLVRRRGQEARLRCSPMKGHSHVYWYRQLPEEGLKFMVYLQKENIIDESGMPKERFSAEFPKEGPSILRIQQVVRGDSAAYFCASSTLAGGNNEQFFGPGTRLTVL.

This sequence joins TRBV6-5 and TRBJ1-3; 7 bases line up with TRBD1. This CDR3 has 13 amino acids. Germline-derived CDR1 and CDR2 are MNHEY and SVGAGI. V trimming: 10 bases; J trimming: 1 base; junction bases outside the gene matches: 4. The CDR3 DNA sequence: TGTGCCATCCGACAGGGTTCTGGAAACACCATATATTTT. Its protein is CAIRQGSGNTIYF.

V and J are TRBV5-1 and TRBJ1-2; 8 positions agree with TRBD1. J gave up 8 bases and V 2 bases, and 8 bases lay outside the gene matches. The CDR3 spans 14 residues. Germline loops: CDR1 SGHRS, CDR2 YFSETQ. CDR3 sequence reads: CASSFSGGGKGYTF. The CDR3 DNA reads TGCGCCAGCAGCTTTTCAGGGGGCGGAAAAGGCTACACCTTC.

The chain couples TRBV18 to TRBJ1-4, with a weak D call TRBD1 (6 bases). The CDR3 consists of 14 residues. Germline V gene sequence: CDR1 KGHSH, CDR2 LQKENI. Trimming shortened V by 3 bases and J by 8 bases, and 13 bases separated the two germline ends. The CDR3 here is CASSPGTLHEKLFF. The CDR3 DNA reads as TGTGCCAGCTCACCGGGGACACTCCACGAAAAACTGTTTTTT.

V and J are TRBV24-1 and TRBJ1-5; 10 nucleotides line up with TRBD1. CDR3 size: 16 residues. After removal of 5 bases from V and 5 bases from J, the junction contained 8 bases not matched to a gene. Germline lookup yields CDR1 KGHDR and CDR2 SFDVKD. CDR3 sequence (DNA): TGTGCCACCAGTGCCGCAGGGGGACAGGGGTATCAGCCCCAGCATTTT. As protein: CATSAAGGQGYQPQHF.

The chain combines TRBV5-1 with TRBJ1-6; no clear D. From germline, CDR1 is SGHRS and CDR2 YFSETQ. V was cut by 7 bases and J by 5 bases, with 13 bases left in between. This CDR3 has 14 residues. The CDR3: CASRRRADNSPLHF. CDR3 DNA sequence: TGCGCCAGCCGCAGGAGGGCAGATAATTCACCCCTCCACTTT. The entire variable domain, with the rest obtained from reference TRBV5-1 and TRBJ1-6, is as follows: KAGVTQTPRYLIKTRGQQVTLSCSPISGHRSVSWYQQTPGQGLQFLFEYFSETQRNKGNFPGRFSGRQFSNSRSEMNVSTLELGDSALYLCASRRRADNSPLHFGNGTRLTVT.

This clone was counted at least ten times. J is TRBJ1-1 and V is TRBV19; D might be TRBD1 (5 bases). V lost 3 bases and J lost 0, with 8 bases in between. The CDR3 loop spans 14 amino acids. Germline CDR1 LNHDA, CDR2 SQIVND (reference sequence). CDR3 nucleotides: TGTGCCAGTAGTATCGGGACTATGAACACTGAAGCTTTCTTT. This codes for CASSIGTMNTEAFF.

This sequence joins TRBV30 and TRBJ1-6, with 10 nucleotides matching TRBD1. V shed 4 bases, J shed 5 bases, and the junction held 5 bases outside the gene matches. Germline values: CDR1 GTSNPN, CDR2 SVGIG (reference sequence). The length of the CDR3 is 15 residues. The CDR3 DNA reads TGTGCCTGGAAGTCCGGGACAGGGGATAATTCACCCCTCCACTTT. Amino acid sequence: CAWKSGTGDNSPLHF.

The chain recombines TRBV4-1 with TRBJ1-4; no reliable D call. CDR3 length equals 17 residues. Between the trimmed V and J ends, which lost 1 base and 8 bases, there was a span of 20 bases. Per germline, CDR1 MGHRA and CDR2 YSYEKL. The CDR3 sequence is CASSQVATKDGREKLFF. The CDR3 DNA sequence: TGCGCCAGCAGCCAAGTGGCGACTAAGGACGGGCGAGAAAAACTGTTTTTT.

The chain joins TRBV10-2 to TRBJ1-1; D might be TRBD1 (6 bases). CDR3 length: 15 amino acids. Germline-derived CDR1 and CDR2 are WSHSY and SAAADI. V lost 4 bases, J lost 4 bases, and 16 bases lay in between. This chain's CDR3 is CASSGLQGGVTEAFF. CDR3 nucleotides: TGCGCCAGCAGTGGATTACAGGGAGGGGTCACTGAAGCTTTCTTT.

Written as DNA, the CDR3 is TGTGCCAGCAGGGTGGAGACAGCTCTCCATGGCTACACCTTC. This sequence encodes CASRVETALHGYTF. V and J are TRBV5-6 and TRBJ1-2; D is perhaps TRBD1 (5 bases). The CDR3 has 14 residues. V lost 5 bases to trimming and J lost 6 bases, with 17 bases between them. Per germline, CDR1 SGHDT and CDR2 YYEEEE.